Listed below are T cell receptor beta chains from one sample, sequenced in a study of blood T cell repertoires in COVID-19. The table came from immunoSEQ multiplex PCR; TCRdb's copy has only in-frame clones and leaves some out. Found here are 140,000 to 150,000 clones, 84% of them singletons; the top ten hold under 10%. The source material was peripheral blood. The receptors were gathered from a man aged 25 to 45 with COVID-19, enrolled during active disease. Both conserved end residues are part of each CDR3. The D gene is left open where the match is weak. Size tells how often a clone was seen (once, few, many) or the class of an expanded clone, and some rows leave it out.

D gene: TRBD1; V gene: TRBV11-2; clone size: NA; J gene: TRBJ2-3; CDR3 DNA: TGTGCCAGCAGCGGCGACAGGGTCACAGATACGCAGTATTTT; CDR3 protein: CASSGDRVTDTQYF
D gene: NA; V gene: TRBV5-8; clone size: NA; J gene: TRBJ2-5; CDR3 DNA: TGTGCCAGCAGCTCCTACCAAGAGACCCAGTACTTC; CDR3 protein: CASSSYQETQYF
D gene: TRBD2; V gene: TRBV5-4; clone size: NA; J gene: TRBJ2-1; CDR3 DNA: TGTGCCAGCAGCCCTTCTAGCGGTACCTACAATGAGCAGTTCTTC; CDR3 protein: CASSPSSGTYNEQFF
D gene: NA; V gene: TRBV10-2; clone size: NA; J gene: TRBJ1-1; CDR3 DNA: TGCGCCAGCAGTCCCCCCTCAGGGGCCACTGAAGCTTTCTTT; CDR3 protein: CASSPPSGATEAFF
D gene: TRBD2; V gene: TRBV5-4; clone size: NA; J gene: TRBJ2-3; CDR3 DNA: TGTGCCAGCAGGGACAATCTAGCGGGAGAGGGAGATACGCAGTATTTT; CDR3 protein: CASRDNLAGEGDTQYF
D gene: TRBD2; V gene: TRBV7-9; clone size: NA; J gene: TRBJ2-1; CDR3 DNA: TGTGCCAGCAGTGTGCGAGCGGGAGGAGATGAGCAGTTCTTC; CDR3 protein: CASSVRAGGDEQFF
D gene: NA; V gene: TRBV19; clone size: NA; J gene: TRBJ2-7; CDR3 DNA: TGTGCCAGTAGCACAAGCTCCTACGAGCAGTACTTC; CDR3 protein: CASSTSSYEQYF
D gene: NA; V gene: TRBV27; clone size: NA; J gene: TRBJ1-5; CDR3 DNA: TGTGCCAGCAGGAGACAGCAAAATCAGCCCCAGCATTTT; CDR3 protein: CASRRQQNQPQHF
D gene: TRBD2; V gene: TRBV19; clone size: once; J gene: TRBJ2-2; CDR3 DNA: TGTGCCAGTAGTATAGGACTGGGACTATCGACCGGGGAGCTGTTTTTT; CDR3 protein: CASSIGLGLSTGELFF
D gene: NA; V gene: TRBV6-5; clone size: once; J gene: TRBJ2-3; CDR3 DNA: TGTGCCAGTCAAATTACATTAGATACGCAGTATTTT; CDR3 protein: CASQITLDTQYF
D gene: NA; V gene: TRBV12-3/TRBV12-4; clone size: NA; J gene: TRBJ2-5; CDR3 DNA: TGTGCCAGCAGTTTAGGAGGTGGCTGGACCCAGTACTTC; CDR3 protein: CASSLGGGWTQYF
D gene: NA; V gene: TRBV3-1/TRBV3-2; clone size: NA; J gene: TRBJ2-2; CDR3 DNA: TGTGCCAGCAGCCCCAGGACAGCGGAGAAGGAGCTGTTTTTT; CDR3 protein: CASSPRTAEKELFF
D gene: NA; V gene: TRBV6-5; clone size: NA; J gene: TRBJ1-5; CDR3 DNA: TGTGCCAGCAGTTCGGGCCAAGCAGGGGACAATCAGCCCCAGCATTTT; CDR3 protein: CASSSGQAGDNQPQHF
D gene: TRBD2; V gene: TRBV7-2; clone size: NA; J gene: TRBJ2-7; CDR3 DNA: TGTGCCAGCAGCTTAGGATTTGCGGCGGGAGCATCCTACGAGCAGTACTTC; CDR3 protein: CASSLGFAAGASYEQYF
D gene: TRBD1; V gene: TRBV6-5; clone size: NA; J gene: TRBJ1-2; CDR3 DNA: TGTGCCAGCAGTTACGACAGGGGTCGAGGCTACACCTTC; CDR3 protein: CASSYDRGRGYTF
D gene: TRBD1; V gene: TRBV19; clone size: NA; J gene: TRBJ1-5; CDR3 DNA: TGTGCCAGTGCAGGACAGGGGGCCCGCAATCAGCCCCAGCATTTT; CDR3 protein: CASAGQGARNQPQHF
D gene: NA; V gene: TRBV7-9; clone size: NA; J gene: TRBJ1-5; CDR3 DNA: TGTGCCAGCAGCTTAGCCCAAGCAGGGAGCAATCAGCCCCAGCATTTT; CDR3 protein: CASSLAQAGSNQPQHF
D gene: NA; V gene: TRBV6-5; clone size: NA; J gene: TRBJ2-5; CDR3 DNA: TGTGCCAGCAAAACGGACTCCCAGACCCAGTACTTC; CDR3 protein: CASKTDSQTQYF
D gene: NA; V gene: TRBV6-5; clone size: NA; J gene: TRBJ1-5; CDR3 DNA: TGTGCCAGCAGTAGAGAATTGACGGGTCAGCCCCAGCATTTT; CDR3 protein: CASSRELTGQPQHF
D gene: NA; V gene: TRBV5-1; clone size: NA; J gene: TRBJ1-3; CDR3 DNA: TGCGCCAGCAGCTTGGCCTCAGGGACTGGAAACACCATATATTTT; CDR3 protein: CASSLASGTGNTIYF
D gene: TRBD1; V gene: TRBV27; clone size: NA; J gene: TRBJ1-2; CDR3 DNA: TGTGCCAGCAGTCGCGACAGGGACTATGGCTACACCTTC; CDR3 protein: CASSRDRDYGYTF
D gene: TRBD1; V gene: TRBV27; clone size: NA; J gene: TRBJ2-6; CDR3 DNA: TGTGCCAGCAGCCGGGGACAGGGGAGCTCTGGGGCCAACGTCCTGACTTTC; CDR3 protein: CASSRGQGSSGANVLTF
D gene: TRBD1; V gene: TRBV10-1; clone size: NA; J gene: TRBJ2-7; CDR3 DNA: TGCGCCAGCAGTCGAACAGGGGGCTACGAGCAGTACTTC; CDR3 protein: CASSRTGGYEQYF
D gene: NA; V gene: TRBV6-2/TRBV6-3; clone size: NA; J gene: TRBJ1-6; CDR3 DNA: TGTGCCAGCAGTTACCCCCCCTCGGGCGGGAGTTCACCCCTCCACTTT; CDR3 protein: CASSYPPSGGSSPLHF
D gene: NA; V gene: TRBV6-2/TRBV6-3; clone size: few; J gene: TRBJ1-1; CDR3 DNA: TGTGCCAGCAGTTACTCGAGTCGAGAGCTGAACACTGAAGCTTTCTTT; CDR3 protein: CASSYSSRELNTEAFF
D gene: TRBD2; V gene: TRBV6-4; clone size: few; J gene: TRBJ2-1; CDR3 DNA: TGTGCCAGCAGTGAGTCTAGCGGAAGCCTCTACAATGAGCAGTTCTTC; CDR3 protein: CASSESSGSLYNEQFF
D gene: NA; V gene: TRBV28; clone size: NA; J gene: TRBJ2-6; CDR3 DNA: TGTGCCAGCACTCCCAGCTCTGGGGCCAACGTCCTGACTTTC; CDR3 protein: CASTPSSGANVLTF
D gene: NA; V gene: TRBV30; clone size: NA; J gene: TRBJ1-2; CDR3 DNA: TGTGCCTGGAGTGCCCTTTTCAGGGAGGTCTCTGGCTACACCTTC; CDR3 protein: CAWSALFREVSGYTF